These T cell receptor beta chains were read from a single sample in a study of blood T cell repertoires in COVID-19. The method was immunoSEQ multiplex PCR; TCRdb's version includes in-frame clones alone and lacks a portion of them. The sample lists some 300,000 clones, roughly 80% seen once, with around 3.9% in the top ten. Specimen: peripheral blood. The receptors stem from a woman in her forties or fifties with active or convalescent COVID-19. The CDR3 runs from the conserved cysteine through the conserved F or W. D genes are given only for firm matches. The size field is filled for only some rows; it gives once, few, many or a size class.

TRBV29-1,NA,TRBJ1-1,NA,TGCAGCTATCGCCCAACAGGCGGCAGTACTGAAGCTTTCTTT,CSYRPTGGSTEAFF
TRBV5-6,NA,TRBJ2-7,NA,TGTGCCAGCAGCCTGTTCTACGAGCAGTACTTC,CASSLFYEQYF
TRBV28,few,TRBJ1-2,NA,TGTGCCAGCACCCTGGGGGGTGTAAACTATGGCTACACCTTC,CASTLGGVNYGYTF
TRBV5-1,NA,TRBJ2-1,TRBD1,TGCGCCAGCAGCGCCGGGACAGGGGGATCATTATACAATGAGCAGTTCTTC,CASSAGTGGSLYNEQFF
TRBV2,NA,TRBJ2-7,NA,TGTGCCAGCAGCGGCCGACAGAACTACGAGCAGTACTTC,CASSGRQNYEQYF
TRBV28,NA,TRBJ1-1,NA,TGTGCCAGCAGTTTACGGAGTGGGGGGTACACTGAAGCTTTCTTT,CASSLRSGGYTEAFF
TRBV11-2,once,TRBJ2-1,NA,TGTGCCAGCAGCCTAAAGTTAAATGAGCAGTTCTTC,CASSLKLNEQFF
TRBV12-5,NA,TRBJ2-7,TRBD2,TGTGCTAGTGGTTTGGGGGGCGGGAGGACCTCCTACGAGCAGTACTTC,CASGLGGGRTSYEQYF
TRBV19,NA,TRBJ1-5,NA,TGTGCCAGTAGTAACAGGGTGGGGGACAATCAGCCCCAGCATTTT,CASSNRVGDNQPQHF
TRBV19,NA,TRBJ2-7,NA,TGTGCCAGTAGTGTACAGGGAACTTCCTACGAGCAGTACTTC,CASSVQGTSYEQYF
TRBV5-5,NA,TRBJ2-1,TRBD2,TGTGCCAGCAGCTTGTTCTCTCCGGGACTAGCGGGTTACAATGAGCAGTTCTTC,CASSLFSPGLAGYNEQFF
TRBV29-1,NA,TRBJ2-7,NA,TGCAGCGTTGCGGACCCAGGGGCCTACGAGCAGTACTTC,CSVADPGAYEQYF
TRBV19,NA,TRBJ2-7,NA,TGTGCCAGTAGTATAGGGGACTGGGACTACGAGCAGTACTTC,CASSIGDWDYEQYF